This T cell receptor beta chain appears in the sequencing data of a study of PD-L1 blockade in urothelial cancer. CDR1 is LGHNA, CDR2 YNFKEQ, per germline. The CDR3 runs to 17 residues. J lost 0 bases, V lost 7 bases, and 12 bases had no gene match. Here immunoSEQ multiplex PCR was the method, and the copy in TCRdb shows in-frame clones only, minus some. The table records some 40,000 clones, approximately 84% of them present only once. The time point: peripheral blood 6 weeks after treatment start. This clonotype originated in a man between 35 and 55 years old with urothelial cancer. Sequenced here: PBMCs, sampled around atezolizumab (anti-PD-L1) treatment. The V and J genes are TRBV4-2 and TRBJ2-1; 7 bases match TRBD2. The CDR3 is CASTPLGGGSSYNEQFF. The CDR3 nucleotides read TGTGCCAGCACCCCTCTGGGGGGAGGGAGCTCCTACAATGAGCAGTTCTTC.